What follows are 29 T cell receptor beta chains derived from one specimen sequenced in a study of blood T cell repertoires in COVID-19. The data were produced by immunoSEQ multiplex PCR, yet TCRdb's version contains in-frame clones alone and is incomplete. The sample contains around 170,000 clones, 86% of which appear only once. Sample: peripheral blood. Source of these receptors: a man aged 45-60 years with active or convalescent COVID-19.

This clone was recorded once. The genes are TRBV11-1 and TRBJ2-2; D is perhaps TRBD2 (7 bases). The V gene lost 4 bases and the J gene lost 9 bases, with 15 bases spanning the gap. CDR3 length: 14 amino acids. The germline V gene has CDR1 SGHAT and CDR2 FQDESV (reference sequence). Written as DNA, the CDR3 is TGTGCCAGCAGCTGGGGACGGGGGGCCAGGGAGCTGTTTTTT. Residues: CASSWGRGARELFF.

Comment on this clone: The same CDR3 is also encoded by other DNA sequences in this sample. The CDR3 spells CASSLQGGYTF. DNA of the CDR3: TGTGCCAGCAGTTTACAGGGGGGCTACACCTTC. V usage is TRBV2 and J usage is TRBJ1-2, with TRBD1 matching over 7 bases. The length of the CDR3 is 11 residues. The trim removed 5 bases at V and 8 bases at J, leaving 2 bases unmatched. Per germline, CDR1 SNHLY and CDR2 FYNNEI. The full variable domain, completed using reference TRBV2 and TRBJ1-2, is EPEVTQTPSHQVTQMGQEVILRCVPISNHLYFYWYRQILGQKVEFLVSFYNNEISEKSEIFDDQFSVERPDGSNFTLKIRSTKLEDSAMYFCASSLQGGYTFGSGTRLTVV.

This chain connects TRBV30 to TRBJ2-7; D might be TRBD2 (5 bases). Trimming stripped 3 bases from V and 3 bases from J, with 12 bases between. This CDR3 region has 13 residues. Germline CDR1 reads GTSNPN; CDR2 reads SVGIG (reference sequence). The CDR3 nucleotides are TGTGCCTGGAGGCTTGAAGCGGTCTACGAGCAGTACTTC. It translates to CAWRLEAVYEQYF.

This clone was found once. This sequence joins TRBV5-1 and TRBJ2-7; D might be TRBD1 (7 bases). Germline CDR1 is SGHRS and CDR2 is YFSETQ. Trimming pared 4 bases from V and 2 bases from J, leaving 16 bases between. The CDR3 loop spans 15 amino acids. The CDR3 loop reads CASSLGGGGTYEQYF. CDR3 bases: TGCGCCAGCAGCCTCGGAGGGGGCGGCACCTACGAGCAGTACTTC.

CDR3 in DNA: TGTGCCAGCAGCTTATCGGCGGGAGAATTGGATGAGCAGTTCTTC. As protein: CASSLSAGELDEQFF. V usage is TRBV5-4 and J usage is TRBJ2-1, with 7 bases identical to TRBD2. This CDR3 has 15 residues. Germline CDR1 is SGHNT and CDR2 is YYREEE (reference sequence). With V trimmed by 2 bases and J by 8 bases, 10 bases remained unmatched.

The V gene is TRBV6-5, the J gene TRBJ1-1, with TRBD1 as a possible D gene (6 bases). The germline gives CDR1 MNHEY, CDR2 SVGAGI. CDR3 size: 12 residues. Deletions cut 7 bases from V and 7 bases from J, with 13 bases between. In nucleotides, the CDR3 is TGTGCCAGCACCACCAGAGGGGGTGAAGCTTTCTTT. Its translation: CASTTRGGEAFF.

The gene calls are TRBV19 and TRBJ2-7; perhaps TRBD1 as D (6 bases). Germline V gene data show CDR1 as LNHDA and CDR2 as SQIVND (reference sequence). The CDR3 sequence is 14 residues long. V was shortened by 5 bases and J by 4 bases, with 15 bases between the two germline ends. The CDR3 is CASSEQGPSYEQYF. The DNA for the CDR3 is TGTGCCAGTAGTGAACAGGGCCCATCGTACGAGCAGTACTTC.

This chain links TRBV5-1 with TRBJ2-5; D is unclear. The germline gives CDR1 SGHRS, CDR2 YFSETQ. The CDR3 spans 13 residues. Trimming took off 0 bases at V and 5 bases at J, with 8 bases between the two ends. The CDR3 loop is CASSLDVLETQYF. CDR3 DNA sequence: TGCGCCAGCAGCTTGGATGTCTTGGAGACCCAGTACTTC.

The V call is TRBV19, the J call TRBJ1-5, with TRBD1 matching 10 bases. The CDR3 contains 17 residues. Germline CDR1 and CDR2: LNHDA and SQIVND (reference sequence). The ends lost 5 bases at V and 6 bases at J; junction bases unmatched: 13. CDR3 nucleotides: TGTGCCAGTAGTCCCCAGACAGGGGGCGTAATCGGTCAGCCCCAGCATTTT. Translation gives CASSPQTGGVIGQPQHF.

V gene TRBV5-1 combines with J gene TRBJ2-5, with 9 bases fitting TRBD1. Germline assignment: CDR1 SGHRS and CDR2 YFSETQ. The V and J ends lost 4 bases and 5 bases, in that order; junction bases with no gene match: 6. The length of the CDR3 is 14 residues. This chain's CDR3 is CASSLWTGEETQYF. The CDR3 nucleotides read TGCGCCAGCAGCCTTTGGACAGGGGAGGAGACCCAGTACTTC.

This chain uses TRBV18 with TRBJ2-3; tentatively, D is TRBD2 (5 bases). Per germline, CDR1 KGHSH and CDR2 LQKENI. V was trimmed by 4 bases and J by 1 base, leaving 12 bases between them. This CDR3 contains 15 residues. Written as DNA, the CDR3 is TGTGCCAGCTCACGCCAGACTACCGGCACAGATACGCAGTATTTT. It translates to CASSRQTTGTDTQYF.

The V gene is TRBV4-2, the J gene TRBJ1-1; D call uncertain. There are 13 residues in the CDR3. CDR1 LGHNA and CDR2 YNFKEQ come from the germline V gene. The V and J ends lost 1 base and 7 bases respectively, with 10 bases between them. The CDR3 DNA is TGTGCCAGCAGCCAAGTAGGTTACAGTGAAGCTTTCTTT. It specifies CASSQVGYSEAFF.

The rearrangement joins TRBV15 to TRBJ1-4; TRBD1 might be the D (5 bases). The CDR3 spans 14 residues. V lost 8 bases and J 7 bases, leaving 17 bases between the germline ends. From germline, CDR1 is LNHNV and CDR2 YYDKDF (reference sequence). In DNA, the CDR3 is TGTGCCACCGTAGACCCAGGGATTCGTGAAAAACTGTTTTTT. As protein: CATVDPGIREKLFF.

Concerning this clone itself: A much bigger clone sits one base away, suggesting this may be a read error. The genes are TRBV6-2 or TRBV6-3 and TRBJ1-5; D might be TRBD1 (6 bases). Germline lookup yields CDR1 MNHEY and CDR2 SVGEGT. This CDR3 has 12 residues. The V end lost 5 bases, the J end lost 4 bases, and 6 bases lay between the germline ends. DNA of the CDR3: TGTGCCAGCAGTACAGGGAATCAGCCCCAGCATTTT. Translating gives CASSTGNQPQHF.

This clone was recorded once. The rearrangement uses TRBV9 and TRBJ2-3; D is possibly TRBD2 (7 bases). The CDR3 totals 14 residues. Germline lookup yields CDR1 SGDLS and CDR2 YYNGEE. V lost 6 bases to trimming and J lost 5 bases, with 16 bases between them. CDR3 coding DNA: TGTGCCAGCACCGTGGGGGGGCAAGTAGATACGCAGTATTTT. Translation: CASTVGGQVDTQYF.

V usage is TRBV19 and J usage is TRBJ1-1; 8 positions match TRBD1. J gave up 4 bases and V 3 bases, and 4 bases lay outside the gene matches. The CDR3 is 14 amino acids. The V gene's germline CDR1 is LNHDA and CDR2 SQIVND (reference sequence). CDR3 sequence reads: CASSMKTGVTEAFF. In DNA, the CDR3 is TGTGCCAGTAGTATGAAGACAGGGGTCACTGAAGCTTTCTTT.

CDR3 residues: CASSLDRAVGGYNEQFF. The CDR3 region has the DNA TGTGCCAGCAGCTTAGATAGGGCCGTAGGGGGATACAATGAGCAGTTCTTC. The rearrangement joins TRBV11-2 to TRBJ2-1; tentative D call: TRBD1 (6 bases). The CDR3 consists of 17 residues. Trimming removed 0 bases from V and 4 bases from J, with 16 bases in between. Germline lookup yields CDR1 SGHAT and CDR2 FQNNGV.

A few counts support this clone. The rearrangement joins TRBV2 to TRBJ2-1, with 10 bases lining up with TRBD1. Unmatched junction bases numbered 9, after V lost 4 bases and J lost 9 bases. CDR1 SNHLY and CDR2 FYNNEI come from the germline V gene. This CDR3 has 15 residues. In nucleotides, the CDR3 is TGTGCCAGCAGTGGGCGACAGGGGGCGCTAGGTGAGCAGTTCTTC. Translation: CASSGRQGALGEQFF.

The rearrangement links TRBV29-1 to TRBJ2-7, with D possibly being TRBD1 (5 bases). The germline V gene has CDR1 SQVTM and CDR2 ANQGSEA. The CDR3 loop spans 14 amino acids. V lost 6 bases to trimming and J lost 3 bases, with 18 bases between them. The CDR3 region is CSVPGAEVLYEQYF. The CDR3 DNA reads TGCAGCGTCCCTGGGGCAGAGGTACTCTACGAGCAGTACTTC.

The chain employs TRBV3-1 (or the pseudogene TRBV3-2) and TRBJ2-7; the D gene is possibly TRBD2 (6 bases). CDR3 length equals 14 residues. Between the trimmed V and J ends, which lost 1 base and 2 bases, there was a span of 9 bases. CDR1 and CDR2 (germline): LGHDT, YNNKEL (reference sequence). In DNA form, the CDR3 reads TGTGCCAGCAGCCAAGCCGGGACTCCCTACGAGCAGTACTTC. Protein product: CASSQAGTPYEQYF.

V gene TRBV18 combines with J gene TRBJ1-1, with TRBD1 as a possible D gene (5 bases). Trimming took off 0 bases at V and 4 bases at J, with 12 bases between the two ends. Germline V CDR1 and CDR2: KGHSH, LQKENI. The CDR3 is made up of 15 amino acids. CDR3 amino acids: CASSPPIRRGTEAFF. The CDR3 bases are TGTGCCAGCTCACCACCGATAAGGAGGGGCACTGAAGCTTTCTTT.

V usage is TRBV7-2 and J usage is TRBJ2-1, with 11 bases fitting TRBD2. After removal of 1 base from V and 6 bases from J, the junction contained 8 bases not matched to a gene. Germline V gene sequence: CDR1 SGHTA, CDR2 FQGNSA. This CDR3 region has 17 residues. The CDR3 loop is CASSLVGGLAGGNEQFF. The CDR3 DNA follows: TGTGCCAGCAGCTTAGTAGGCGGGCTAGCGGGAGGCAATGAGCAGTTCTTC.

J is TRBJ1-3 and V is TRBV7-9, with a weak D call TRBD1 (5 bases). Germline lookup yields CDR1 SEHNR and CDR2 FQNEAQ (reference sequence). The length of the CDR3 is 16 residues. V gave up 5 bases and J gave up 2 bases, with 16 bases separating them. The CDR3 DNA sequence: TGTGCCAGCAGCCCTATAGGGGCAAGAGCTGGAAACACCATATATTTT. It is translated as CASSPIGARAGNTIYF.

This clone was observed a single time. The chain has TRBV5-6 and TRBJ2-7; 12 bases map to TRBD2. Germline V gene sequence: CDR1 SGHDT, CDR2 YYEEEE. The V and J ends lost 4 bases and 3 bases, in that order; junction bases with no gene match: 5. The CDR3 has 15 amino acids. CDR3 protein: CASSVLAGGYYEQYF. CDR3 coding DNA: TGTGCCAGCAGCGTACTAGCGGGAGGATACTACGAGCAGTACTTC.

The chain carries TRBV6-1 and TRBJ2-7, with D perhaps matching TRBD2 (7 bases). Germline assignment: CDR1 MNHNS and CDR2 SASEGT. The length of the CDR3 is 16 residues. Trimming took off 4 bases at V and 0 bases at J, with 16 bases between the two ends. CDR3 residues: CASSGTGGRGSYEQYF. Here the CDR3 DNA reads TGTGCCAGCAGTGGCACGGGGGGCAGGGGCTCCTACGAGCAGTACTTC.

The V call is TRBV29-1, the J call TRBJ1-2; 8 bases match TRBD1. CDR3 size: 11 residues. Germline V gene sequence: CDR1 SQVTM, CDR2 ANQGSEA. V lost 6 bases to trimming and J lost 7 bases; unmatched junction nucleotides: 4. CDR3 sequence (DNA): TGCAGCGTAGGGACAGGCGGTGGCTACACCTTC. It yields the protein CSVGTGGGYTF. Full variable domain (rest looked up from reference TRBV29-1 and TRBJ1-2): SAVISQKPSRDICQRGTSLTIQCQVDSQVTMMFWYRQQPGQSLTLIATANQGSEATYESGFVIDKFPISRPNLTFSTLTVSNMSPEDSSIYLCSVGTGGGYTFGSGTRLTVV.

The rearrangement links TRBV4-2 to TRBJ1-1; D is undetermined. In germline, CDR1 is LGHNA, CDR2 YNFKEQ. This CDR3 spans 15 amino acids. The V end lost 1 base, the J end lost 0 bases, and 9 bases lay between the germline ends. CDR3 protein: CASSQVGGMNTEAFF. CDR3 DNA sequence: TGTGCCAGCAGCCAAGTTGGAGGGATGAACACTGAAGCTTTCTTT.

V and J are TRBV7-2 and TRBJ2-3, with a possible D match to TRBD2 (5 bases). The CDR3 totals 13 residues. The V gene's germline CDR1 is SGHTA and CDR2 FQGNSA. Trimming shortened V by 10 bases and J by 0 bases, and 11 bases separated the two germline ends. CDR3 sequence: CAIDAGSTDTQYF. CDR3 nucleotide sequence: TGTGCCATCGATGCGGGCAGCACAGATACGCAGTATTTT.

The genes are TRBV24-1 and TRBJ1-3, with no clear D. V was shortened by 7 bases and J by 2 bases, with 8 bases between the two germline ends. Germline V gene data show CDR1 as KGHDR and CDR2 as SFDVKD. The CDR3 sequence is 13 residues long. CDR3 DNA: TGTGCCACCAGAGGGAGCACTGGAAACACCATATATTTT. This encodes CATRGSTGNTIYF.